These T cell receptor beta chains were read from a single sample in a study of identical twins. TCRdb itself ran the 5' RACE reads through MiXCR, one entry per CDR3 protein. The repertoire consists of hundreds of thousands of distinct CDR3 sequences, with around a tenth occurring once and the leading ten covering 5% to 5.5%. The sequenced material came from memory (CD45RO+) T cells sorted from blood. These receptors were collected from a woman aged 18-35 years in good health. Both conserved end residues are part of each CDR3. A D gene is named only where the DNA matches it firmly. Not every row has a clone size; where given, it reads once, few, many or a size class.

length: 14; J: TRBJ2-5; D: TRBD2; size: NA; V: TRBV20-1; DNA: TGCAGTGTGCGTGGGACTAGCGGCCAAGAGACCCAGTACTTC; CDR3: CSVRGTSGQETQYF
length: 14; J: TRBJ2-2; D: NA; size: few; V: TRBV7-2; DNA: TGTGCCAGCCGCCGGGCGTTAAACACCGGGGAGCTGTTTTTT; CDR3: CASRRALNTGELFF
length: 12; J: TRBJ2-2; D: NA; size: many; V: TRBV20-1; DNA: TGCAGTGCCAGCTTTTTGGCCGGGGAGCTGTTTTTT; CDR3: CSASFLAGELFF
length: 17; J: TRBJ1-1; D: NA; size: NA; V: TRBV5-1; DNA: TGCGCCAGCAGCTTGCCCACCTTTAGCGGGGCCGACACTGAAGCTTTCTTT; CDR3: CASSLPTFSGADTEAFF
length: 13; J: TRBJ1-1; D: NA; size: NA; V: TRBV20-1; DNA: TGCAGTGCTAGAAAGGGGCTGGGGACTGAAGCTTTCTTT; CDR3: CSARKGLGTEAFF
length: 14; J: TRBJ2-1; D: NA; size: few; V: TRBV7-2; DNA: TGTGCCAGCAGCAGAGTAGGAGTAGCACGCGAGCAGTTCTTC; CDR3: CASSRVGVAREQFF
length: 13; J: TRBJ1-1; D: NA; size: many; V: TRBV29-1; DNA: TGCAGCGTTGAAGGGGCAGGCCCTGCTGAAGCTTTCTTT; CDR3: CSVEGAGPAEAFF
length: 15; J: TRBJ2-1; D: TRBD1; size: few; V: TRBV7-9; DNA: TGTGCCAGCAGCTTAGGGGGACAGAATTACAATGAGCAGTTCTTC; CDR3: CASSLGGQNYNEQFF
length: 11; J: TRBJ2-7; D: NA; size: NA; V: TRBV20-1; DNA: TGCAGTGCTAGCCCCCAATACGAGCAGTACTTC; CDR3: CSASPQYEQYF
length: 13; J: TRBJ1-1; D: TRBD1; size: many; V: TRBV6-5; DNA: TGTGCCAGCAGTTCCCCAGGGGGAACTGAAGCTTTCTTT; CDR3: CASSSPGGTEAFF
length: 16; J: TRBJ2-3; D: NA; size: many; V: TRBV7-2; DNA: TGTGCCAGCAGCTCTCGTTCTGGGGGTAGCACAGATACGCAGTATTTT; CDR3: CASSSRSGGSTDTQYF
length: 17; J: TRBJ2-2; D: NA; size: NA; V: TRBV12-3/TRBV12-4; DNA: TGTGCCAGCAGCCCTATCCTTCTAGTATTCGCTCACGGGGAGCTGTTTTTT; CDR3: CASSPILLVFAHGELFF
length: 16; J: TRBJ2-3; D: TRBD2; size: many; V: TRBV7-2; DNA: TGTGCCAGCAGCTTAGGGGGGGGAGGGCGAACAGATACGCAGTATTTT; CDR3: CASSLGGGGRTDTQYF
length: 14; J: TRBJ2-5; D: TRBD2; size: many; V: TRBV20-1; DNA: TGCAGTGCTAGTCCCGGGGTAGCGGGGCAATCCCAGTACTTC; CDR3: CSASPGVAGQSQYF
length: 13; J: TRBJ1-1; D: NA; size: many; V: TRBV12-3/TRBV12-4; DNA: TGTGCCAGCAGTTTAGACACAGGGTTATCGGCTTTCTTT; CDR3: CASSLDTGLSAFF
length: 15; J: TRBJ2-7; D: TRBD1; size: NA; V: TRBV24-1; DNA: TGTGCCACCAGTGATTCGAAGACAGGGGGGTACGAGCAGTACTTC; CDR3: CATSDSKTGGYEQYF
length: 14; J: TRBJ2-7; D: NA; size: few; V: TRBV21-1; DNA: TGTGCCAGCAGCATTAAGGGACAGGGGGGCGAGCAGTACTTC; CDR3: CASSIKGQGGEQYF
length: 13; J: TRBJ1-4; D: NA; size: NA; V: TRBV20-1; DNA: TGCAGTGCTGACCGGGACGGTAATGAAAAACTGTTTTTT; CDR3: CSADRDGNEKLFF
length: 13; J: TRBJ1-5; D: NA; size: many; V: TRBV11-2; DNA: TGTGCCAGCAGCTATAGGTCTCATCAGCCCCAGCATTTT; CDR3: CASSYRSHQPQHF
length: 15; J: TRBJ2-7; D: NA; size: few; V: TRBV5-1; DNA: TGCGCCAGCAGTTCCCTGGGGTTCAGCTCCTACGAGCAGTACTTC; CDR3: CASSSLGFSSYEQYF
length: 17; J: TRBJ2-7; D: TRBD1; size: NA; V: TRBV7-2; DNA: TGTGCCAGCAGCTTAAAGGCGTGGACAGGGGGCGATGGGGAGCAGTACTTC; CDR3: CASSLKAWTGGDGEQYF
length: 17; J: TRBJ2-2; D: NA; size: few; V: TRBV15; DNA: TGTGCCACCAGCAATTGGGGAGAGGCGAAGAAGATCGGGGAGCTGTTTTTT; CDR3: CATSNWGEAKKIGELFF
length: 16; J: TRBJ2-3; D: TRBD2; size: many; V: TRBV24-1; DNA: TGTGCCACCAGTGATTTTTCGGGAGGAGGGGCAGATACGCAGTATTTT; CDR3: CATSDFSGGGADTQYF
length: 19; J: TRBJ2-6; D: NA; size: few; V: TRBV6-5; DNA: TGTGCCAGCAGTTACTCGGGGGCCTTACTCCTCTCTGGGGCCAACGTCCTGACTTTC; CDR3: CASSYSGALLLSGANVLTF
length: 13; J: TRBJ1-2; D: NA; size: few; V: TRBV6-1; DNA: TGTGCCAGCAGCCGGGCGACCGGGGGTGGCTACACCTTC; CDR3: CASSRATGGGYTF
length: 15; J: TRBJ1-3; D: NA; size: NA; V: TRBV20-1; DNA: TGCAGTGCTTCTCTGGGTCCAAACTCTGGAAACACCATATATTTT; CDR3: CSASLGPNSGNTIYF
length: 15; J: TRBJ2-3; D: NA; size: NA; V: TRBV9; DNA: TGTGCCAGCAGCGTAAATAGCGGAACCCCAGATACGCAGTATTTT; CDR3: CASSVNSGTPDTQYF
length: 14; J: TRBJ1-2; D: NA; size: many; V: TRBV3-1; DNA: TGTGCCAGCAGCCAAGTTGGCAGCGGCTATGGCTACACCTTC; CDR3: CASSQVGSGYGYTF
length: 13; J: TRBJ2-5; D: NA; size: NA; V: TRBV20-1; DNA: TGCAGTGCTAGAGATTCGGTGCGAGAGACCCAGTACTTC; CDR3: CSARDSVRETQYF
length: 11; J: TRBJ2-7; D: NA; size: many; V: TRBV6-6; DNA: TGTGCCAGCAGTTATTTTTACGAGCAGTACTTC; CDR3: CASSYFYEQYF
length: 15; J: TRBJ1-3; D: NA; size: NA; V: TRBV11-2; DNA: TGTGCCAGCAGCTCCCTACGGGTGAAGGGAAACACCATATATTTT; CDR3: CASSSLRVKGNTIYF
length: 14; J: TRBJ2-5; D: NA; size: NA; V: TRBV24-1; DNA: TGTGCCACCAGTGACACCGCCGCGGGGAAGACCCAGTACTTC; CDR3: CATSDTAAGKTQYF
length: 15; J: TRBJ1-2; D: NA; size: NA; V: TRBV15; DNA: TGTGCCACTAGAGATACCCGGCCCACTGGTGGTGGCTACACCTTC; CDR3: CATRDTRPTGGGYTF
length: 15; J: TRBJ1-1; D: NA; size: many; V: TRBV29-1; DNA: TGCAGCGTGAGGCTCGATAACATGAGGGACACTGAAGCTTTCTTT; CDR3: CSVRLDNMRDTEAFF
length: 14; J: TRBJ2-3; D: NA; size: many; V: TRBV10-3; DNA: TGTGCCATCAATCGCGCTGGCAGCACAGATACGCAGTATTTT; CDR3: CAINRAGSTDTQYF
length: 15; J: TRBJ2-3; D: TRBD1; size: few; V: TRBV28; DNA: TGTGCCAGCAGTTTGACAGGGAGAGGTGCAGATACGCAGTATTTT; CDR3: CASSLTGRGADTQYF
length: 20; J: TRBJ2-3; D: TRBD2; size: few; V: TRBV6-2/TRBV6-3; DNA: TGTGCCAGCTCGGTCGGCCTCCTGACTAGCGGGAGGAACGGCACAGATACGCAGTATTTT; CDR3: CASSVGLLTSGRNGTDTQYF
length: 14; J: TRBJ2-7; D: TRBD1; size: many; V: TRBV5-1; DNA: TGCGCCAGCAGCTTGCGTCAGGGGGCCTACGAGCAGTACTTC; CDR3: CASSLRQGAYEQYF
length: 18; J: TRBJ2-7; D: TRBD2; size: NA; V: TRBV9; DNA: TGTGCCAGCAGCGTAGCCGCCCTCGGACTAGCGGGGAAAAACGAGCAGTACTTC; CDR3: CASSVAALGLAGKNEQYF
length: 13; J: TRBJ1-4; D: NA; size: NA; V: TRBV29-1; DNA: TGCAGCGTAAATCCAGGGAGAGGGGAAAAACTGTTTTTT; CDR3: CSVNPGRGEKLFF
length: 14; J: TRBJ1-1; D: NA; size: NA; V: TRBV12-3/TRBV12-4; DNA: TGTGCCAGCAGGTCCTCAGGGGCTTGGGCAGAAGCTTTCTTT; CDR3: CASRSSGAWAEAFF
length: 13; J: TRBJ2-5; D: NA; size: NA; V: TRBV5-1; DNA: TGCGCCAGCAGCCACGGGACCCAAGAGACCCAGTACTTC; CDR3: CASSHGTQETQYF
length: 13; J: TRBJ2-5; D: NA; size: NA; V: TRBV29-1; DNA: TGCATCACTAATTTACCAGGGGAAGAGACCCAGTACTTC; CDR3: CITNLPGEETQYF
length: 17; J: TRBJ1-2; D: NA; size: few; V: TRBV7-9; DNA: TGTGCCAGCAGCTTGTATGGAACAGGAGGGGGGTCCTATGGCTACACCTTC; CDR3: CASSLYGTGGGSYGYTF
length: 14; J: TRBJ2-5; D: TRBD1; size: few; V: TRBV7-6; DNA: TGTGCCAGCAGCCCCTGGACAGGTCAAGAGACCCAGTACTTC; CDR3: CASSPWTGQETQYF
length: 17; J: TRBJ2-5; D: TRBD2; size: few; V: TRBV12-3/TRBV12-4; DNA: TGTGCCAGCAGTCTCGGGACTAGCGGGAGAACTCAAGAGACCCAGTACTTC; CDR3: CASSLGTSGRTQETQYF